Each of the 3 T cell receptor beta chains below was sequenced from the same sample in a study of shared clonotypes between healthy human individuals. Sequenced by immunoSEQ multiplex PCR; TCRdb stores in-frame clones only, minus some. The data contain over 2,000,000 clones, over 85% of them singletons. The naive CD8 population came from CD45RO-negative cells selected for CCR7, without terminally differentiated effector memory CD45RA+ cells. Sequencing used naive CD8+ T cells from PBMCs. These receptors came from a man younger than 35 in good health. Some clones in this sample may be carry-over from other donors' samples.

The chain links TRBV9 to TRBJ2-2; 7 bases are a match to TRBD2. The CDR3 sequence is 16 residues long. Germline V CDR1 and CDR2: SGDLS, YYNGEE. The V and J ends lost 3 bases and 4 bases, in that order; junction bases with no gene match: 9. The CDR3 here is CASSGQSGASTGELFF. CDR3 nucleotides: TGTGCCAGCAGCGGGCAGAGCGGGGCGAGCACCGGGGAGCTGTTTTTT.

The rearrangement links TRBV2 to TRBJ2-5; TRBD2 matches 11 bases. V lost 6 bases, J lost 2 bases, and 8 bases stayed unmatched. Germline V lookup: CDR1 SNHLY, CDR2 FYNNEI. The CDR3 spans 16 residues. The CDR3 DNA is TGTGCCAGCAGCGGACTAGCGGGTTATTCTCAAGAGACCCAGTACTTC. Translation: CASSGLAGYSQETQYF.

The chain combines TRBV4-1 with TRBJ1-4; D not certain. V was pared by 1 base and J by 12 bases, with 9 bases between. In germline, CDR1 is MGHRA, CDR2 YSYEKL. This CDR3 contains 12 residues. The CDR3 is CASSQGRVELFF. CDR3 in DNA: TGCGCCAGCAGCCAAGGCCGGGTCGAACTGTTTTTT.